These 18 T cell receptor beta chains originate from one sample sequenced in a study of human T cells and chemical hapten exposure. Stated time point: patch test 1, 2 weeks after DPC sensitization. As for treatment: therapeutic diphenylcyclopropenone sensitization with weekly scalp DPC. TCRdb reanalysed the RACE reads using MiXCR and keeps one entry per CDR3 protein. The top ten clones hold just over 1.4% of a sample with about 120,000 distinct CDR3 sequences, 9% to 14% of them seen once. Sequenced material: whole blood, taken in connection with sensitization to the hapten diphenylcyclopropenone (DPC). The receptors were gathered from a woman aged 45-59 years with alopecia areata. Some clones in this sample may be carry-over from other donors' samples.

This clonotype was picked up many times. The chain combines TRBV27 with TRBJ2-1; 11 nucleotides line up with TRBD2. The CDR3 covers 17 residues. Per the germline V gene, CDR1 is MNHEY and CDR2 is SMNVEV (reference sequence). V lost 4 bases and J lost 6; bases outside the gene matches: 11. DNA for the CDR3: TGTGCCAGCAGTTCATTCCGAGTGGGACTAGCGGCCAATGAGCAGTTCTTC. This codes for CASSSFRVGLAANEQFF.

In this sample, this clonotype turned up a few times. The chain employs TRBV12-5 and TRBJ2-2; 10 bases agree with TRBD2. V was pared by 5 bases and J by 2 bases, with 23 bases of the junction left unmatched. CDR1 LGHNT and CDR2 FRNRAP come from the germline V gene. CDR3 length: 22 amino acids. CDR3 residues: CASGAQYRGLARAELNTGELFF. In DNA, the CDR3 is TGTGCTAGTGGTGCACAATACAGGGGACTAGCGAGAGCTGAGCTTAACACCGGGGAGCTGTTTTTT.

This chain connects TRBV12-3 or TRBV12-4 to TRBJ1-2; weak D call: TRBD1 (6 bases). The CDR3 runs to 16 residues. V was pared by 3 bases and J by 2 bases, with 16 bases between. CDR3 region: CASSFRGRGLNYGYTF. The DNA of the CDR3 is TGTGCCAGCAGTTTCAGGGGTAGGGGTCTCAACTATGGCTACACCTTC.

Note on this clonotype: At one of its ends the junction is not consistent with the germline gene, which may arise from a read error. The CDR3 here is CSVEVARGEQSF. CDR3 sequence (DNA): TGCAGCGTTGAAGTCGCCAGAGGGGAGCAGTCCTTC. The chain employs TRBV29-1 and TRBJ2-7; D is possibly TRBD1 or TRBD2 (5 bases each). This CDR3 has 12 residues. Germline CDR1 reads SQVTM; CDR2 reads ANQGSEA.

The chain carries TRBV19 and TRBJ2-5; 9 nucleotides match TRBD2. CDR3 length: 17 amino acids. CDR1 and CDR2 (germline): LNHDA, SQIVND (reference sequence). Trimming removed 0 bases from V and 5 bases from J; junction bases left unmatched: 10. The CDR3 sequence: CASSIDLGSGSAETQYF. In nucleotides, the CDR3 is TGTGCCAGTAGTATAGATCTCGGTAGCGGGAGCGCGGAGACCCAGTACTTC. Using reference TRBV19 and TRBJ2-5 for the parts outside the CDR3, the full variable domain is DGGITQSPKYLFRKEGQNVTLSCEQNLNHDAMYWYRQDPGQGLRLIYYSQIVNDFQKGDIAEGYSVSREKKESFPLTVTSAQKNPTAFYLCASSIDLGSGSAETQYFGPGTRLLVL.

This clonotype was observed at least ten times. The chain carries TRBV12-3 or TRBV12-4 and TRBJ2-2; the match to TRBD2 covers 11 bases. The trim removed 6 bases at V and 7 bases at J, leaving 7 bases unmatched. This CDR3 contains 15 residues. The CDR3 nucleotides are TGTGCCAGCAGGCCTAGCGGGAGGACGGTCGGGGAGCTGTTTTTT. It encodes CASRPSGRTVGELFF.

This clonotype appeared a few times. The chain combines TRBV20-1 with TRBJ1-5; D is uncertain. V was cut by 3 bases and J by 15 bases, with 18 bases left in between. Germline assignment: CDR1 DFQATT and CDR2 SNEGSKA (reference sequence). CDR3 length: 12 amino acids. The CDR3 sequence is CSARGGVTAPHF. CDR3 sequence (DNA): TGCAGTGCTAGGGGTGGGGTGACGGCACCGCATTTT.

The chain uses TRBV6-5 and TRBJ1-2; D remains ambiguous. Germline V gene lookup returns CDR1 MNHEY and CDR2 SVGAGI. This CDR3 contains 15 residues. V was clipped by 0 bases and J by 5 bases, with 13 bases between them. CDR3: CASSYSLYEMYGYTF. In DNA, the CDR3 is TGTGCCAGCAGTTACTCCCTCTACGAGATGTATGGCTACACCTTC.

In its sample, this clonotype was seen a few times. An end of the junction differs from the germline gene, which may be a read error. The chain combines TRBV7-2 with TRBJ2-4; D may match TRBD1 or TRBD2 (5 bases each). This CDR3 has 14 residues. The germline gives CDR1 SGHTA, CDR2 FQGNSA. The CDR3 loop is CASSITPGTAAEHF. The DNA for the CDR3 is TGTGCCAGCAGCATCACTCCCGGGACGGCGGCGGAGCACTTC.

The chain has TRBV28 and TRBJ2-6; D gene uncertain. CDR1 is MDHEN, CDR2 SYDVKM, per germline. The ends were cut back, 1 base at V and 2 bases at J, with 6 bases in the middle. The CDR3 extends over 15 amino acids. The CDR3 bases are TGTGCCAGCAGTTTATCTCCCCCTGGGGCCAACGTCCTGACTTTC. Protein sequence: CASSLSPPGANVLTF.

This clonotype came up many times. The CDR3 nucleotides are TGTGCCAGCAGCTCAGGAGGAGGTAACACTGAAGCTTTCTTT. Its translation is CASSSGGGNTEAFF. The chain uses TRBV28 and TRBJ1-1; D gene ambiguous. The CDR3 is made up of 14 amino acids. In germline, CDR1 is MDHEN, CDR2 SYDVKM. V lost 6 bases, J lost 2 bases, and 13 bases lay in between.

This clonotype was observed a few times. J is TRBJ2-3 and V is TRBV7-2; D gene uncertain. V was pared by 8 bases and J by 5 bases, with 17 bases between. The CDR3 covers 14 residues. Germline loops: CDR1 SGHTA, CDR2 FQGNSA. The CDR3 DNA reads TGTGCCAGCCGCCCCCCGAAGCCGGGAGATACGCAGTATTTT. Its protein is CASRPPKPGDTQYF.

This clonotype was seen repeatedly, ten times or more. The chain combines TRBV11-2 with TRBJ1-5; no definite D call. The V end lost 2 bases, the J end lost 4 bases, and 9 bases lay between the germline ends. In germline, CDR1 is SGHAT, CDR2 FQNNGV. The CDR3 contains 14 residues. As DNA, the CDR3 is TGTGCCAGCAGCTTAAACGACGGAAATCAGCCCCAGCATTTT. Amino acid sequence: CASSLNDGNQPQHF.

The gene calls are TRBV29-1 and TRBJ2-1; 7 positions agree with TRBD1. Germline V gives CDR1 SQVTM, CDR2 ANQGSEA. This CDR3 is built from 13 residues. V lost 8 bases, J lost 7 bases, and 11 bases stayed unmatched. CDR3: CSPMGPGQNEQFF. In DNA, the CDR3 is TGCAGCCCCATGGGTCCGGGACAGAATGAGCAGTTCTTC.

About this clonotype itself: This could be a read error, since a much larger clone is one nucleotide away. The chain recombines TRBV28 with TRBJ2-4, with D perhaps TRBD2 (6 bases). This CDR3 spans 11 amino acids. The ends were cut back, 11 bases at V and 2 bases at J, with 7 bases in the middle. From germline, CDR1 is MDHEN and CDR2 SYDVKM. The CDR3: CAGGTKNIQYF. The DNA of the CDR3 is TGTGCCGGGGGGACCAAAAACATTCAGTACTTC.

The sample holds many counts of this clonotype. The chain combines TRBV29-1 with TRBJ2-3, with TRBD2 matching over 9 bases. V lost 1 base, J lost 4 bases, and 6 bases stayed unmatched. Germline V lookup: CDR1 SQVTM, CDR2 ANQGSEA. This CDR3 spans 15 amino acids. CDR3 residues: CSVEGVAGEADTQYF. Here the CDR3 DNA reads TGCAGCGTTGAAGGTGTAGCGGGAGAGGCAGATACGCAGTATTTT.

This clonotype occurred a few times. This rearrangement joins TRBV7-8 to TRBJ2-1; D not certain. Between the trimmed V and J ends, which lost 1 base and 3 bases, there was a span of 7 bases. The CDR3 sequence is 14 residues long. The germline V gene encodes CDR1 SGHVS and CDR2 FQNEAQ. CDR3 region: CASSLVASYNEQFF. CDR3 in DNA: TGTGCCAGCAGCTTAGTGGCTAGCTACAATGAGCAGTTCTTC.

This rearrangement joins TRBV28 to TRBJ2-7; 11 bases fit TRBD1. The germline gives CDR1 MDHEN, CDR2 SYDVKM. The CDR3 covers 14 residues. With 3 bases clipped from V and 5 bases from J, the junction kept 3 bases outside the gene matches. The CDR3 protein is CASSLDRGLHEQYF. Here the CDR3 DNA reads TGTGCCAGCAGTTTGGACAGGGGGCTCCACGAGCAGTACTTC.